Shown below are 13 T cell receptor beta chains from a single sample sequenced in a study of T and B cells in COVID-19 patients. Multiplex PCR with BIOMED2 TRB-A/B primer pools amplified TRB rearrangements. Via MiXCR, TCRdb re-called the multiplex PCR reads, giving one row per CDR3 protein. The sample holds around 10,000 distinct CDR3 sequences, approximately 29% seen once. TRB was amplified from around 250-500 ng of blood genomic DNA. Material: blood. The origin of the receptors is a human donor who had recovered from COVID-19.

Comments on this clonotype: The junction and the germline gene differ at one end; a read error may be behind it. The J gene is TRBJ1-1, the V gene TRBV5-6; 9 nucleotides align to TRBD1. There are 13 residues in the CDR3. In germline, CDR1 is SGHDT, CDR2 YYEEEE. The CDR3 region is CASSKTGGTEAFF. In nucleotides, the CDR3 is TGCGCCAGCAGCAAGACAGGGGGAACTGAAGCTTTCTTT.

This clonotype is termed medium-sized. The CDR3 coding sequence is TGTGCCAGCAGTACAGGGGATACGCAGTATTTT. It codes for CASSTGDTQYF. V gene TRBV6-5 combines with J gene TRBJ2-3; D is possibly TRBD1 (6 bases). The CDR3 totals 11 residues. The V gene's germline CDR1 is MNHEY and CDR2 SVGAGI. Trimming stripped 5 bases from V and 6 bases from J, with 6 bases between.

This clonotype was recorded a few times. V usage is TRBV7-3 and J usage is TRBJ2-3; 8 bases fit TRBD2. The CDR3 covers 17 residues. The germline CDR1 and CDR2 sequences are SGHTA and FQGTGA. V gave up 2 bases and J gave up 2 bases; unmatched junction bases: 9. CDR3 sequence: CASSLVWSGGNTDTQYF. As DNA, the CDR3 is TGTGCCAGCAGCTTAGTTTGGAGCGGGGGTAACACAGATACGCAGTATTTT.

This clonotype was detected many times. The gene calls are TRBV19 and TRBJ1-1; TRBD1 matches at 8 bases. The CDR3 spans 14 residues. CDR1 and CDR2 from the germline V gene are LNHDA and SQIVND (reference sequence). Trimming at V came to 2 bases and at J to 3 bases, leaving 2 bases not matched to a gene. The CDR3 sequence is CASSIQGADTEAFF. The CDR3 coding sequence is TGTGCCAGTAGTATACAGGGGGCTGACACTGAAGCTTTCTTT.

This clonotype occurred a few times. The rearrangement joins TRBV10-3 to TRBJ2-6, with unresolved D. Trimming removed 6 bases from V and 2 bases from J, with 8 bases in between. This CDR3 is built from 14 residues. CDR1 and CDR2 (germline): ENHRY, SYGVKD. In DNA, the CDR3 is TGTGCCATCAGGGGGATCACTGGGGCCAACGTCCTGACTTTC. This codes for CAIRGITGANVLTF.

The CDR3 reads CAWATGDEKLFF. The DNA for the CDR3 is TGTGCCTGGGCGACAGGGGACGAAAAACTGTTTTTT. V gene TRBV30 combines with J gene TRBJ1-4; 8 bases are shared with TRBD1. Germline V gene data show CDR1 as GTSNPN and CDR2 as SVGIG (reference sequence). The CDR3 has 12 amino acids. Germline trimming cut 5 bases from V and 8 bases from J; bases unmatched to any gene: 4.

V gene TRBV18 combines with J gene TRBJ2-7; 7 bases line up with TRBD1. The CDR3 extends over 12 amino acids. Germline V gene data show CDR1 as KGHSH and CDR2 as LQKENI. V shed 8 bases and J 3 bases; nucleotides not matched to a gene: 4. CDR3 bases: TGTGCCAGCAGCTCAGGGGGCTACGAGCAGTACTTC. Translation: CASSSGGYEQYF.

The gene calls are TRBV6-5 and TRBJ2-5, with a weak D call TRBD2 (7 bases). Trimming left V 6 bases short and J 7 bases short, with 21 bases between. Germline-derived CDR1 and CDR2 are MNHEY and SVGAGI. This CDR3 contains 15 residues. The DNA for the CDR3 is TGTGCCAGCAGCCCGTCGGGGGGCTCCCCTGGGACCCAGTACTTC. Protein: CASSPSGGSPGTQYF.

V is TRBV12-5 and J is TRBJ2-1; 7 bases agree with TRBD2. The ends lost 5 bases at V and 0 bases at J; junction bases unmatched: 4. Germline CDR1 is LGHNT and CDR2 is FRNRAP. This CDR3 spans 15 amino acids. The CDR3 reads CASGMGGSSYNEQFF. The CDR3 bases are TGTGCTAGTGGTATGGGGGGGAGCTCCTACAATGAGCAGTTCTTC.

The gene calls are TRBV6-2 or TRBV6-3 and TRBJ1-2; possible D gene TRBD1, 6 bases. Germline-derived CDR1 and CDR2 are MNHEY and SVGEGT. There are 18 residues in the CDR3. The V and J ends lost 9 bases and 0 bases respectively, with 26 bases between them. CDR3 protein: CARRDTGTPAEPNYGYTF. The CDR3 DNA reads as TGTGCCAGACGGGACACGGGCACCCCGGCCGAACCTAACTATGGCTACACCTTC.

The genes are TRBV30 and TRBJ1-6, with D perhaps matching TRBD1 (5 bases). Germline lookup yields CDR1 GTSNPN and CDR2 SVGIG (reference sequence). The V gene lost 2 bases and the J gene lost 13 bases, with 12 bases spanning the gap. This CDR3 has 12 amino acids. In nucleotides, the CDR3 is TGTGCCTGGAGTACCCCCGGGGCTCCCCTCCACTTT. Translated: CAWSTPGAPLHF.

This clonotype is labeled medium-sized. This chain joins TRBV19 and TRBJ1-6; 12 positions match TRBD1. Germline CDR1 and CDR2: LNHDA and SQIVND (reference sequence). CDR3 size: 16 residues. The trim removed 5 bases at V and 10 bases at J, leaving 9 bases unmatched. CDR3 region: CASSSAGQGARSPLHF. CDR3 nucleotides: TGTGCCAGTAGTTCCGCGGGACAGGGGGCGCGATCACCCCTCCACTTT. Combining the CDR3 with reference TRBV19 and TRBJ1-6 gives the whole variable domain DGGITQSPKYLFRKEGQNVTLSCEQNLNHDAMYWYRQDPGQGLRLIYYSQIVNDFQKGDIAEGYSVSREKKESFPLTVTSAQKNPTAFYLCASSSAGQGARSPLHFGNGTRLTVT.

The rearrangement links TRBV7-2 to TRBJ1-2, with D maybe TRBD1 (5 bases). V lost 0 bases, J lost 3 bases, and 8 bases lay in between. Germline lookup yields CDR1 SGHTA and CDR2 FQGNSA. The CDR3 sequence is 14 residues long. The CDR3 bases are TGTGCCAGCAGCTTAGCGCAGGGCTACTATGGCTACACCTTC. It translates to CASSLAQGYYGYTF.